A selection of T cell receptor beta chains follows, all from one sample in a study of T cell repertoires in cytomegalovirus infection. The antigens for these receptors are not known. TCRdb re-called the reads through MiXCR, storing one row per CDR3 protein. The sample yields some 800,000 distinct CDR3 sequences, about 28% seen once. The specimen comprised cultured CD8+ T cells from PBMCs, sampled from culture after CMV antigen stimulation. The receptors stem from a human donor in good health (CMV status not recorded). Some clones in this sample may be carry-over from other donors' samples. Both conserved end residues are part of each CDR3. The order of the fields is clone size, J gene, D gene, V gene, CDR3 protein, CDR3 DNA. D genes are given only for firm matches. The size of a clone is reported for some rows only, either as once, few or many, or as a class for expanded clones.

clone_size: -; j_call: TRBJ1-1; d_call: -; v_call: TRBV12-3/TRBV12-4; cdr3_aa: CASSSGDPNTEAFF; cdr3_nt: TGTGCCAGCAGTTCAGGGGACCCGAACACTGAAGCTTTCTTT
clone_size: -; j_call: TRBJ1-3; d_call: -; v_call: TRBV7-6; cdr3_aa: CASSLAYRAISGNTIYF; cdr3_nt: TGTGCCAGCAGCTTAGCGTACAGGGCGATCTCTGGAAACACCATATATTTT
clone_size: -; j_call: TRBJ2-1; d_call: -; v_call: TRBV10-3; cdr3_aa: CAISDPGRGNEQFF; cdr3_nt: TGTGCCATCAGTGACCCCGGCAGGGGCAATGAGCAGTTCTTC
clone_size: few; j_call: TRBJ1-6; d_call: TRBD1; v_call: TRBV10-2; cdr3_aa: CASTKGDRDSYNSPLHF; cdr3_nt: TGCGCCAGCACCAAGGGGGACAGGGATTCCTATAATTCACCCCTCCACTTT
clone_size: many; j_call: TRBJ2-1; d_call: TRBD2; v_call: TRBV7-8; cdr3_aa: CASSSLAGPSNEQFF; cdr3_nt: TGTGCCAGCAGCTCCCTAGCGGGGCCGTCCAATGAGCAGTTCTTC
clone_size: -; j_call: TRBJ2-2; d_call: TRBD2; v_call: TRBV27; cdr3_aa: CASSLIRGGSGELFF; cdr3_nt: TGTGCCAGCAGTTTAATACGGGGGGGGTCCGGGGAGCTGTTTTTT
clone_size: few; j_call: TRBJ2-2; d_call: TRBD1; v_call: TRBV7-9; cdr3_aa: CASSWTGSTGELFF; cdr3_nt: TGTGCCAGCAGCTGGACAGGCTCAACCGGGGAGCTGTTTTTT
clone_size: few; j_call: TRBJ2-1; d_call: -; v_call: TRBV7-2; cdr3_aa: CASSPLVGQRGNEQFF; cdr3_nt: TGTGCCAGCAGCCCCTTAGTGGGCCAGAGGGGCAATGAGCAGTTCTTC
clone_size: -; j_call: TRBJ1-5; d_call: -; v_call: TRBV19; cdr3_aa: CASTIGDSNQPQHF; cdr3_nt: TGTGCCAGTACCATAGGGGACAGCAATCAGCCCCAGCATTTT
clone_size: -; j_call: TRBJ2-5; d_call: TRBD1; v_call: TRBV12-3/TRBV12-4; cdr3_aa: CASSIPGQQETQYF; cdr3_nt: TGTGCCAGCAGTATCCCGGGACAGCAAGAGACCCAGTACTTC
clone_size: -; j_call: TRBJ2-3; d_call: TRBD1; v_call: TRBV20-1; cdr3_aa: CSASPGQADTDTQYF; cdr3_nt: TGCAGTGCTAGTCCCGGACAGGCGGACACAGATACGCAGTATTTT
clone_size: -; j_call: TRBJ1-2; d_call: -; v_call: TRBV6-4; cdr3_aa: CASSENPKERGYTF; cdr3_nt: TGTGCCAGCAGCGAGAATCCAAAGGAACGTGGCTACACCTTC
clone_size: few; j_call: TRBJ2-1; d_call: TRBD2; v_call: TRBV4-1; cdr3_aa: CASSHGLAGGSSYNEQFF; cdr3_nt: TGCGCCAGCAGCCACGGACTAGCGGGGGGTAGCTCCTACAATGAGCAGTTCTTC
clone_size: -; j_call: TRBJ1-6; d_call: -; v_call: TRBV4-1; cdr3_aa: CASSQDPGDYNSPLHF; cdr3_nt: TGCGCCAGCAGCCAAGATCCCGGAGATTATAATTCACCCCTCCACTTT
clone_size: -; j_call: TRBJ2-6; d_call: -; v_call: TRBV25-1; cdr3_aa: CASSGRQDSSGANVLTF; cdr3_nt: TGTGCCAGCAGTGGGCGACAGGATAGCTCTGGGGCCAACGTCCTGACTTTC
clone_size: many; j_call: TRBJ2-5; d_call: -; v_call: TRBV7-6; cdr3_aa: CASSAGLKGLFWTQYF; cdr3_nt: TGTGCCAGCAGCGCCGGACTGAAGGGATTATTTTGGACCCAGTACTTC
clone_size: -; j_call: TRBJ1-2; d_call: -; v_call: TRBV6-6; cdr3_aa: CASSTPGGYGYTF; cdr3_nt: TGTGCCAGCAGCACCCCGGGAGGCTATGGCTACACCTTC
clone_size: many; j_call: TRBJ2-1; d_call: -; v_call: TRBV7-6; cdr3_aa: CASSLIQGTPLYNEQFF; cdr3_nt: TGTGCCAGCAGCTTAATCCAGGGAACTCCCCTCTACAATGAGCAGTTCTTC
clone_size: few; j_call: TRBJ1-4; d_call: TRBD1; v_call: TRBV7-6; cdr3_aa: CASIKRTGIPNEKLFF; cdr3_nt: TGTGCCAGCATAAAGAGGACAGGGATCCCTAATGAAAAACTGTTTTTT
clone_size: -; j_call: TRBJ1-1; d_call: -; v_call: TRBV7-8; cdr3_aa: CASSSDRQQAFF; cdr3_nt: TGTGCCAGCAGCTCCGACAGACAGCAAGCTTTCTTT
clone_size: many; j_call: TRBJ2-4; d_call: TRBD1; v_call: TRBV7-2; cdr3_aa: CASSPNGDRQNIQYF; cdr3_nt: TGTGCCAGCAGCCCAAATGGGGACAGACAAAACATTCAGTACTTC
clone_size: -; j_call: TRBJ1-2; d_call: -; v_call: TRBV10-3; cdr3_aa: CAISPGDGYTF; cdr3_nt: TGTGCCATCAGTCCAGGGGATGGCTACACCTTC
clone_size: -; j_call: TRBJ1-2; d_call: TRBD1; v_call: TRBV20-1; cdr3_aa: CSAREAGGGSRDGYTF; cdr3_nt: TGCAGTGCTAGGGAGGCAGGGGGAGGGAGTCGGGATGGCTACACCTTC
clone_size: few; j_call: TRBJ2-5; d_call: TRBD2; v_call: TRBV25-1; cdr3_aa: CASSEFLGRGRETQYF; cdr3_nt: TGTGCCAGCAGTGAATTCCTGGGGAGGGGCCGAGAGACCCAGTACTTC
clone_size: few; j_call: TRBJ1-1; d_call: -; v_call: TRBV5-5; cdr3_aa: CASSYTGRTAEAFF; cdr3_nt: TGTGCCAGCAGCTACACAGGGCGAACGGCTGAAGCTTTCTTT
clone_size: many; j_call: TRBJ1-5; d_call: -; v_call: TRBV7-6; cdr3_aa: CASSSFENQPQHF; cdr3_nt: TGTGCCAGCAGCTCCTTCGAAAATCAGCCCCAGCATTTT
clone_size: few; j_call: TRBJ2-7; d_call: TRBD1; v_call: TRBV6-1; cdr3_aa: CASNPRGSSYEQYF; cdr3_nt: TGTGCCAGCAATCCCAGGGGGAGCTCCTACGAGCAGTACTTC
clone_size: few; j_call: TRBJ1-2; d_call: TRBD1; v_call: TRBV7-9; cdr3_aa: CASSLRGQGLRGYTF; cdr3_nt: TGTGCCAGCAGCTTAAGGGGACAGGGTTTACGTGGCTACACCTTC
clone_size: -; j_call: TRBJ2-3; d_call: -; v_call: TRBV10-2; cdr3_aa: CASSELPGEDTQYF; cdr3_nt: TGCGCCAGCAGTGAACTCCCGGGGGAAGATACGCAGTATTTT
clone_size: few; j_call: TRBJ1-6; d_call: -; v_call: TRBV6-8; cdr3_aa: CASSPSQGYNSPLHF; cdr3_nt: TGTGCCAGCAGCCCCAGCCAGGGATATAATTCACCCCTCCACTTT
clone_size: -; j_call: TRBJ2-2; d_call: -; v_call: TRBV4-3; cdr3_aa: CASSQSSPPGTNTGELFF; cdr3_nt: TGCGCCAGCAGCCAAAGCTCACCTCCAGGGACGAACACCGGGGAGCTGTTTTTT
clone_size: -; j_call: TRBJ2-1; d_call: -; v_call: TRBV6-1; cdr3_aa: CAALWSGGEQFF; cdr3_nt: TGTGCCGCACTGTGGTCCGGGGGTGAGCAGTTCTTC
clone_size: many; j_call: TRBJ1-1; d_call: -; v_call: TRBV7-9; cdr3_aa: CASSFSPMNTEAFF; cdr3_nt: TGTGCCAGCAGCTTCTCACCTATGAACACTGAAGCTTTCTTT
clone_size: many; j_call: TRBJ2-5; d_call: TRBD2; v_call: TRBV7-2; cdr3_aa: CASSFEGLAGATQYF; cdr3_nt: TGTGCCAGCAGCTTCGAGGGGCTAGCGGGGGCGACCCAGTACTTC
clone_size: few; j_call: TRBJ2-3; d_call: -; v_call: TRBV27; cdr3_aa: CATGRSGTDTQYF; cdr3_nt: TGTGCCACGGGCAGGTCTGGCACAGATACGCAGTATTTT
clone_size: few; j_call: TRBJ1-2; d_call: -; v_call: TRBV6-8; cdr3_aa: CASSYSGALRGYTF; cdr3_nt: TGTGCCAGCAGTTACTCCGGGGCCCTTAGGGGCTACACCTTC
clone_size: few; j_call: TRBJ1-2; d_call: TRBD1; v_call: TRBV19; cdr3_aa: CASSTPWDRGRLDGYTF; cdr3_nt: TGTGCCAGTAGTACGCCTTGGGACAGGGGGCGATTGGATGGCTACACCTTC
clone_size: many; j_call: TRBJ2-1; d_call: -; v_call: TRBV7-8; cdr3_aa: CASSLVWGDNEQFF; cdr3_nt: TGTGCCAGCAGCTTAGTCTGGGGGGACAATGAGCAGTTCTTC
clone_size: -; j_call: TRBJ2-6; d_call: -; v_call: TRBV12-3/TRBV12-4; cdr3_aa: CASSPWPDFSGANVLTF; cdr3_nt: TGTGCCAGCAGTCCCTGGCCCGATTTCTCTGGGGCCAACGTCCTGACTTTC
clone_size: -; j_call: TRBJ1-1; d_call: -; v_call: TRBV10-3; cdr3_aa: CAISESKAIEAFF; cdr3_nt: TGTGCCATCAGTGAGTCGAAGGCGATTGAAGCTTTCTTT
clone_size: few; j_call: TRBJ1-4; d_call: -; v_call: TRBV6-6; cdr3_aa: CASSLQTLVNEKLFF; cdr3_nt: TGTGCCAGCAGTTTACAGACGTTAGTTAATGAAAAACTGTTTTTT
clone_size: many; j_call: TRBJ2-6; d_call: -; v_call: TRBV4-1; cdr3_aa: CASSQDGSRSGANVLTF; cdr3_nt: TGCGCCAGCAGCCAAGATGGGTCCCGCTCTGGGGCCAACGTCCTGACTTTC
clone_size: many; j_call: TRBJ2-1; d_call: -; v_call: TRBV7-8; cdr3_aa: CASSLYTVSSYNEQFF; cdr3_nt: TGTGCCAGCAGCTTATACACCGTGAGCTCCTACAATGAGCAGTTCTTC
clone_size: -; j_call: TRBJ2-3; d_call: TRBD2; v_call: TRBV6-5; cdr3_aa: CASSYSWDGTNTDTQYF; cdr3_nt: TGTGCCAGCAGTTACTCGTGGGACGGGACTAACACAGATACGCAGTATTTT
clone_size: -; j_call: TRBJ1-2; d_call: TRBD1; v_call: TRBV7-8; cdr3_aa: CASSLSGPTDRVDGYTF; cdr3_nt: TGTGCCAGCAGCTTAAGTGGCCCGACAGACAGGGTCGATGGCTACACCTTC
clone_size: few; j_call: TRBJ2-3; d_call: -; v_call: TRBV14; cdr3_aa: CASSRRRDTARRGTDTQYF; cdr3_nt: TGTGCCAGCAGCCGGAGGAGGGATACTGCGAGAAGGGGCACAGATACGCAGTATTTT
clone_size: -; j_call: TRBJ2-6; d_call: -; v_call: TRBV14; cdr3_aa: CASSQERGESSGANVLTF; cdr3_nt: TGTGCCAGCAGCCAAGAGAGGGGCGAGAGCTCTGGGGCCAACGTCCTGACTTTC
clone_size: few; j_call: TRBJ2-2; d_call: -; v_call: TRBV28; cdr3_aa: CASSPDMNTGELFF; cdr3_nt: TGTGCCAGCAGTCCGGACATGAACACCGGGGAGCTGTTTTTT
clone_size: few; j_call: TRBJ2-1; d_call: -; v_call: TRBV28; cdr3_aa: CASSFLPRRVDEQFF; cdr3_nt: TGTGCCAGCAGTTTTCTTCCGAGAAGGGTCGATGAGCAGTTCTTC
clone_size: -; j_call: TRBJ1-1; d_call: -; v_call: TRBV5-6; cdr3_aa: CASSLSPGDTEAFF; cdr3_nt: TGTGCCAGCAGCCTGAGTCCCGGGGACACTGAAGCTTTCTTT
clone_size: many; j_call: TRBJ2-6; d_call: TRBD1; v_call: TRBV7-2; cdr3_aa: CASSLRVGTALSGANVLTF; cdr3_nt: TGTGCCAGCAGCTTAAGGGTTGGGACAGCTCTTTCTGGGGCCAACGTCCTGACTTTC
clone_size: few; j_call: TRBJ1-5; d_call: TRBD1; v_call: TRBV6-6; cdr3_aa: CASSFLTGGGGNQPQHF; cdr3_nt: TGTGCCAGCAGTTTCCTGACAGGGGGCGGTGGCAATCAGCCCCAGCATTTT
clone_size: few; j_call: TRBJ2-7; d_call: -; v_call: TRBV27; cdr3_aa: CASSLLRGGEQYF; cdr3_nt: TGTGCCAGCAGTTTATTGAGGGGCGGCGAGCAGTACTTC
clone_size: few; j_call: TRBJ1-1; d_call: TRBD1; v_call: TRBV20-1; cdr3_aa: CSAGTGVTEAFF; cdr3_nt: TGCAGTGCTGGGACAGGGGTCACTGAAGCTTTCTTT